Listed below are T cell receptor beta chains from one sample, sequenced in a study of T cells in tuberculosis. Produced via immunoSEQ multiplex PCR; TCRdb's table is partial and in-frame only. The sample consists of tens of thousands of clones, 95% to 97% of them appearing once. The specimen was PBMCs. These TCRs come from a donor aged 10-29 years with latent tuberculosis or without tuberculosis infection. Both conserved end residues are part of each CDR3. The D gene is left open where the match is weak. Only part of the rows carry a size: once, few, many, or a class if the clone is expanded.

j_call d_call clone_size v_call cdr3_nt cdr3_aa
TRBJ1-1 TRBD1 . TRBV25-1 TGTGCCAGCAGGGGACAGAAAAACACTGAAGCTTTCTTT CASRGQKNTEAFF
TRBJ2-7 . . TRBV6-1 TGTGCCAGCAGTGTCTCCTTGTGGCGCCAGGGCGGCGAGCAGTACTTC CASSVSLWRQGGEQYF
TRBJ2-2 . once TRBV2 TGTGCCAGCAGTGATCCCAGGGGGGAAACCGGGGAGCTGTTTTTT CASSDPRGETGELFF
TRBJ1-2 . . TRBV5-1 TGCGCCAGCAGCTTGGTCAATCCAGGGATGGACTATGGCTACACCTTC CASSLVNPGMDYGYTF
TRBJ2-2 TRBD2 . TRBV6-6 TGTGCCAGCAGTCCAGGGCAACTAGCGGGTACCGGGGAGCTGTTTTTT CASSPGQLAGTGELFF
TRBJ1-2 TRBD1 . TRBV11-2 TGTGCCAGCAGCCCAGGACAGGGCGTATATGGCTACACCTTC CASSPGQGVYGYTF
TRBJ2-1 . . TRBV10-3 TGTGCCATCTCTCGCGGGGACTACAATGAGCAGTTCTTC CAISRGDYNEQFF
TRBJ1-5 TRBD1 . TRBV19 TGTGCCACCAAGGGACAGGGTACTAATCAGCCCCAGCATTTT CATKGQGTNQPQHF
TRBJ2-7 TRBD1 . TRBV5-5 TGTGCCAGCAGCCCGACAGGGGTCTACGGGCAGTACTTC CASSPTGVYGQYF
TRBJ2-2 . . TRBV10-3 TGTGCCATCAGGCGCGGGGCAGCCACCGGGGAGCTGTTTTTT CAIRRGAATGELFF
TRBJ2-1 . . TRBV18 TGTGCCAGCTCACTTGTTATCCAGATGGATGAGCAGTTCTTC CASSLVIQMDEQFF
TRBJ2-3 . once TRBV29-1 TGCAGCGTTGATGGCGGGGTAGAAGATACGCAGTATTTT CSVDGGVEDTQYF
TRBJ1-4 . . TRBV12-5 TGTGCTAGTGGTTCCTTATTCCCCGGCGGAAAACTGTTTTTT CASGSLFPGGKLFF
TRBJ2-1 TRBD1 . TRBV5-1 TGCGCCAGCAGCTTGGATGGTTATTGGGACAGGGGTTTCTCCTCCTACAATGAGCAGTTCTTC CASSLDGYWDRGFSSYNEQFF
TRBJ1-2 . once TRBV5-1 TGCGCCAGCAGCTTGGGGGCCACTCCAGGTCATGGCTACACCTTC CASSLGATPGHGYTF
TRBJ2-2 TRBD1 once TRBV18 TGTGCCAGCTCACGATGGACAGGGGACACCGGGGAGCTGTTTTTT CASSRWTGDTGELFF